The 15 T cell receptor beta chains given below trace back to one sample, sequenced in a study of CD4 T cells in relation to SARS-CoV-2 and coronaviruses. Data came from immunoSEQ multiplex PCR; TCRdb stores just in-frame clones and leaves some out. Among 9,500 to 12,000 clones listed, roughly 81% were seen once. Before the COVID-19 pandemic, during about 2010-2018, CD4+ T cells were taken from unexposed donors. CD4+ T cells were isolated from the cells after about ten days of culture. The antigens for these receptors are not known. The source material was CD4+ T cells from PBMCs, cultured in vitro. The receptors originated from a human donor in good health.

The chain links TRBV6-5 to TRBJ1-2, with 8 bases fitting TRBD1. CDR1 is MNHEY, CDR2 SVGAGI, per germline. V shed 6 bases and J 6 bases; nucleotides not matched to a gene: 6. CDR3 length equals 13 residues. CDR3 loop: CASRLDRANGYTF. The DNA for the CDR3 is TGTGCCAGCAGGTTGGACAGGGCGAATGGCTACACCTTC.

The rearrangement uses TRBV2 and TRBJ2-5; TRBD1 is a possible D gene (7 bases). The CDR3 totals 16 residues. CDR1 is SNHLY and CDR2 is FYNNEI in the germline V gene. Trimming cost V 6 bases and J 5 bases, with 22 bases left between them. The CDR3 sequence: CASSREIAGGRETQYF. Written as DNA, the CDR3 is TGTGCCAGCAGCCGAGAGATAGCAGGGGGGAGGGAGACCCAGTACTTC.

The chain couples TRBV6-6 to TRBJ2-7; D not resolved. V was clipped by 2 bases and J by 3 bases, with 2 bases between them. The CDR3 has 11 residues. Germline V gives CDR1 MNHNY, CDR2 SVGAGI (reference sequence). CDR3 coding DNA: TGTGCCAGCAGTTACCTCTACGAGCAGTACTTC. Translating gives CASSYLYEQYF.

The gene calls are TRBV7-2 and TRBJ2-3; perhaps D is TRBD1 or TRBD2 (5 bases each). The length of the CDR3 is 17 residues. CDR1 and CDR2 from the germline V gene are SGHTA and FQGNSA. V was trimmed by 4 bases and J by 4 bases, leaving 21 bases between them. The CDR3 DNA is TGTGCCAGCAGCTCCCCGGGCGGAGCGTGGGACCCAGATACGCAGTATTTT. As protein: CASSSPGGAWDPDTQYF.

The chain is built from TRBV3-1 (or the pseudogene TRBV3-2) and TRBJ2-2; 10 positions agree with TRBD2. The germline V gene has CDR1 LGHDT and CDR2 YNNKEL (reference sequence). J was trimmed by 4 bases and V by 10 bases; bases with no gene match: 6. This CDR3 region has 14 residues. CDR3 DNA sequence: TGTGCCAAATCAGCGGGAGGGGGCACCGGGGAGCTGTTTTTT. As protein: CAKSAGGGTGELFF.

The gene calls are TRBV3-1 (or the pseudogene TRBV3-2) and TRBJ1-4; 8 bases are shared with TRBD1. The trim removed 0 bases at V and 7 bases at J, leaving 1 base unmatched. The CDR3 consists of 14 residues. CDR1 is LGHDT and CDR2 is YNNKEL in the germline V gene (reference sequence). In DNA, the CDR3 is TGTGCCAGCAGCCAAGACAGGGGGCCTGAAAAACTGTTTTTT. This codes for CASSQDRGPEKLFF.

The chain carries TRBV21-1 and TRBJ2-1. TRBV21-1 has pseudogene status. The CDR3 is made up of 17 amino acids. The CDR3 protein is CASSKTIHRTIYNEQFF. As DNA, the CDR3 is TGTGCCAGCAGCAAGACTATACACAGGACGATATACAATGAGCAGTTCTTC.

This clone was found once. This sequence joins TRBV4-1 and TRBJ2-5; D remains ambiguous. Germline V CDR1 and CDR2: MGHRA, YSYEKL. The CDR3 length is 14 residues. Trimming shortened V by 2 bases and J by 1 base, and 8 bases separated the two germline ends. CDR3 loop: CASSQRWSQETQYF. In nucleotides, the CDR3 is TGCGCCAGCAGCCAAAGGTGGAGCCAAGAGACCCAGTACTTC.

This chain joins TRBV9 and TRBJ2-2, with 8 bases matching TRBD2. Trimming at V came to 0 bases and at J to 6 bases, leaving 7 bases not matched to a gene. Germline lookup yields CDR1 SGDLS and CDR2 YYNGEE. CDR3 length: 16 amino acids. The CDR3, as DNA: TGTGCCAGCAGCGTAGGGGTTAGCGGGGCCGCCGGGGAGCTGTTTTTT. Translating gives CASSVGVSGAAGELFF.

CDR3 loop: CASSYSGTGTGELFF. DNA for the CDR3: TGTGCCAGCAGTTATTCCGGGACAGGGACTGGGGAGCTGTTTTTT. The chain has TRBV7-6 and TRBJ2-2; 9 nucleotides agree with TRBD1. Germline values: CDR1 SGHVS, CDR2 FNYEAQ. This CDR3 spans 15 amino acids. Germline trimming cut 6 bases from V and 8 bases from J; bases unmatched to any gene: 10.

The chain combines TRBV4-1 with TRBJ1-1; D unresolved. Per germline, CDR1 MGHRA and CDR2 YSYEKL. The CDR3 sequence is 14 residues long. Deletions cut 4 bases from V and 5 bases from J, with 14 bases between. CDR3 sequence (DNA): TGCGCCAGCAGCCCCCCTTTGGTTCGGACTGAAGCTTTCTTT. Its translation is CASSPPLVRTEAFF.

This clone has a handful of counts. This CDR3 is CASARGDGYTF. CDR3 nucleotide sequence: TGTGCCAGCGCCAGGGGTGATGGCTACACCTTC. The rearrangement uses TRBV2 and TRBJ1-2; weak D call: TRBD1 (6 bases). The germline gives CDR1 SNHLY, CDR2 FYNNEI. This CDR3 comprises 11 residues. The V gene lost 8 bases and the J gene lost 6 bases, with 10 bases spanning the gap. Full variable domain (outside the CDR3, taken from reference TRBV2 and TRBJ1-2): EPEVTQTPSHQVTQMGQEVILRCVPISNHLYFYWYRQILGQKVEFLVSFYNNEISEKSEIFDDQFSVERPDGSNFTLKIRSTKLEDSAMYFCASARGDGYTFGSGTRLTVV.

In nucleotides, the CDR3 is TGCGCCAGCAGCCAAGAGGGGGGCTTCGGCAATCAGCCCCAGCATTTT. Its translation is CASSQEGGFGNQPQHF. The chain joins TRBV4-3 to TRBJ1-5; a possible D gene is TRBD1 (6 bases). Germline V gene data show CDR1 as LGHNA and CDR2 as YSLEER. This CDR3 has 16 residues. V was clipped by 0 bases and J by 2 bases, with 11 bases between them.

This rearrangement joins TRBV10-2 to TRBJ2-7; 9 bases line up with TRBD1. V was pared by 8 bases and J by 3 bases, with 8 bases of the junction left unmatched. Germline V gene lookup returns CDR1 WSHSY and CDR2 SAAADI. The CDR3 contains 14 residues. In nucleotides, the CDR3 is TGCGCCAGCCGTCCCGGGACAGGGAACTACGAGCAGTACTTC. It yields the protein CASRPGTGNYEQYF.

The table lists this clone with a few counts. The chain couples TRBV6-1 to TRBJ1-5, with 8 bases identical to TRBD1. Germline V gives CDR1 MNHNS, CDR2 SASEGT. J gave up 7 bases and V 2 bases, and 7 bases lay outside the gene matches. The CDR3 is 15 residues long. In DNA, the CDR3 is TGTGCCAGCAGTGAATTGGACAGGGCAGGGCAGCCCCAGCATTTT. Protein sequence: CASSELDRAGQPQHF.